A single sample gave rise to the 4 T cell receptor beta chains below, sequenced in a study of CXCR3-negative and CXCR3-positive naive CD8 T cells. Overall study findings and caveats: Hydrophobicity of TRB CDR3s was greater in CXCR3-positive naive cells than in CXCR3-negative naive cells.

These TCRs are of unknown antigen specificity. Researchers prepared the TRB cDNA libraries using 5' RACE with UMI labels. TCRdb reprocessed the 5' RACE reads and keeps a single row for each CDR3 protein, giving no DNA. The listing records some 140,000 distinct CDR3 sequences. Sequencing was done on a sample of naive CXCR3+ CD8+ T cells from blood. This sample's subset: CD45RO-CCR7+CD27+CD95- naive CD8+ T cells expressing CXCR3 (TNR3+). The receptors here all came from a human donor in good health. Some clones in this sample may be carry-over from other donors' samples.

The V call is TRBV27, the J call TRBJ2-5; TCRdb proposes TRBD1, but this gene call is untestable without DNA. CDR1 and CDR2 from the germline V gene are MNHEY and SMNVEV (reference sequence). The CDR3 is made up of 13 amino acids. CDR3 amino acids: CASQGGLQETQYF.

This chain uses TRBV15 with TRBJ2-5; as DNA is missing, the TRBD2 call by TCRdb cannot be tested. Germline assignment: CDR1 LNHNV and CDR2 YYDKDF (reference sequence). The CDR3 contains 14 residues. Here the CDR3 reads CATSSGEAQETQYF. Full variable domain (remainder filled in from reference TRBV15 and TRBJ2-5): DAMVIQNPRYQVTQFGKPVTLSCSQTLNHNVMYWYQQKSSQAPKLLFHYYDKDFNNEADTPDNFQSRRPNTSFCFLDIRSPGLGDTAMYLCATSSGEAQETQYFGPGTRLLVL.

V is TRBV28 and J is TRBJ2-3; TCRdb designates TRBD2, a call that cannot be tested without DNA. The V gene's germline CDR1 is MDHEN and CDR2 SYDVKM. The CDR3 contains 18 residues. The CDR3 sequence: CASSFGPGSGPSTDTQYF.

The V and J genes are TRBV12-5 and TRBJ2-7; as DNA is missing, the TRBD1 call by TCRdb cannot be tested. Germline V CDR1 and CDR2: LGHNT, FRNRAP. The CDR3 is 15 amino acids. The chain's CDR3 is CASGHIRDHTYEQFF. The whole variable domain, remainder taken from reference TRBV12-5 and TRBJ2-7, is DARVTQTPRHKVTEMGQEVTMRCQPILGHNTVFWYRQTMMQGLELLAYFRNRAPLDDSGMPKDRFSAEMPDATLATLKIQPSEPRDSAVYFCASGHIRDHTYEQFFGPGTRLTVT.